This TCR beta chain was sequenced in a study of cytomegalovirus exposure and HLA in healthy donors. The donors were part of the validation cohort of over a hundred subjects. That cohort was separate from the first cohort, which comprised 500 to 700 subjects. Study-wide results and limits: Most TCR sequences proved rare, with some public TCRs found in many donors. Researchers counted 164 TCR beta chains as cytomegalovirus-associated.

In regard to this clone: Its target is not known.

Data came from immunoSEQ multiplex PCR; TCRdb stores just in-frame clones and leaves some out. The sample comprises around 61,000 clones, around 94% of which are singletons, and 0.9% to 1.4% rests with the top ten. The receptor's source is a man in his late teens or twenties in good health and CMV-seronegative. Source material: PBMCs.

CDR3 DNA: TGTGCCAGCAGCTTAGAAGGGGGCGCGGGCAATGAGCAGTTCTTC. It translates to CASSLEGGAGNEQFF. The chain couples TRBV11-3 to TRBJ2-1; 7 positions agree with TRBD1. V dropped 0 bases and J dropped 6; count of bases not matched to a gene: 5. Looked up from germline, CDR1 is SGHNT and CDR2 is YENEEA. The CDR3 extends over 15 amino acids.